Shown below are 3 T cell receptor beta chains from a single sample sequenced in a study of control samples from healthy donors and cancer patients. The table came from immunoSEQ multiplex PCR; TCRdb's copy has only in-frame clones and leaves some out. In the table there are 50,000 or so clones, around 85% of which are singletons. Sequenced input: PBMCs. These receptors were taken from a woman in her forties or fifties with lung cancer.

This chain joins TRBV2 and TRBJ2-4; the D gene is possibly TRBD1 (5 bases). The germline V gene encodes CDR1 SNHLY and CDR2 FYNNEI. V was shortened by 6 bases and J by 0 bases, with 12 bases between the two germline ends. The CDR3 has 15 residues. The CDR3 is CASSQDTLAKNIQYF. The CDR3 coding sequence is TGTGCCAGCAGCCAGGACACCTTAGCCAAAAACATTCAGTACTTC.

V usage is TRBV9 and J usage is TRBJ2-1, with TRBD2 matching over 11 bases. This CDR3 spans 17 amino acids. The germline gives CDR1 SGDLS, CDR2 YYNGEE. Losses at the gene ends were 4 bases for V and 2 bases for J; bases not matched to a gene: 8. The CDR3 spells CASSPRSSGGPYNEQFF. The CDR3 DNA follows: TGTGCCAGCAGCCCCCGGTCTAGCGGGGGGCCCTACAATGAGCAGTTCTTC.

The gene calls are TRBV28 and TRBJ1-1; D unclear. The V gene lost 6 bases and the J gene lost 6 bases, with 14 bases spanning the gap. CDR1 is MDHEN and CDR2 is SYDVKM in the germline V gene. The CDR3 consists of 13 residues. The CDR3 here is CASSLVPQSEAFF. The DNA for the CDR3 is TGTGCCAGCAGCTTAGTTCCCCAATCTGAAGCTTTCTTT.